Listed below are T cell receptor beta chains from one sample, sequenced in a study of blood T cell repertoires in COVID-19. The assay was immunoSEQ multiplex PCR, and TCRdb's table has in-frame clones only and misses some. The table lists roughly 130,000 clones, around 86% of them singletons. The source material was peripheral blood. These receptors originate from a man in his forties with acute or convalescent COVID-19. Both conserved end residues are part of each CDR3. D genes are given only for firm matches.

D gene,J gene,V gene,CDR3 protein,CDR3 DNA
TRBD1,TRBJ1-3,TRBV13,CASSSSGTVSGNTIYF,TGTGCCAGCAGCTCCAGTGGGACAGTCTCTGGAAACACCATATATTTT
.,TRBJ1-1,TRBV12-3/TRBV12-4,CASSPLTEAFF,TGTGCCAGCAGCCCCCTCACTGAAGCTTTCTTT
TRBD1,TRBJ1-1,TRBV6-1,CASSALAGTGDTEAFF,TGTGCCAGCAGTGCGCTCGCCGGGACAGGGGACACTGAAGCTTTCTTT
.,TRBJ1-6,TRBV19,CASSDFTAGNSPLHF,TGTGCCAGTAGCGACTTTACGGCGGGGAATTCACCCCTCCACTTT
.,TRBJ2-2,TRBV3-1/TRBV3-2,CASSQQREFLPTTGELFF,TGTGCCAGCAGCCAACAACGGGAATTTCTACCTACCACCGGGGAGCTGTTTTTT
TRBD1,TRBJ1-6,TRBV30,CACTSGGPGWPYNSPLHF,TGTGCCTGTACCTCAGGGGGCCCGGGATGGCCCTATAATTCACCCCTCCACTTT
TRBD1,TRBJ1-1,TRBV15,CATSIKQGRHIGAEAFF,TGTGCCACCAGCATAAAACAGGGGAGGCATATCGGGGCTGAAGCTTTCTTT
TRBD2,TRBJ2-7,TRBV5-1,CASSLDLSGTRTAYEQYF,TGCGCCAGCAGCTTGGATCTTTCCGGGACTAGAACTGCCTACGAGCAGTACTTC
.,TRBJ1-6,TRBV3-1/TRBV3-2,CASSQESNNSPLHF,TGTGCCAGCAGCCAAGAGTCAAATAATTCACCCCTCCACTTT
TRBD1,TRBJ1-6,TRBV19,CASRTGVVGSPLHF,TGTGCCAGTAGAACAGGGGTTGTTGGTTCACCCCTCCACTTT
.,TRBJ1-3,TRBV7-9,CASSLGTVSGNTIYF,TGTGCCAGCAGCTTAGGGACAGTCTCTGGAAACACCATATATTTT
.,TRBJ1-1,TRBV18,CASSPTVNTEAFF,TGTGCCAGCTCACCGACAGTGAACACTGAAGCTTTCTTT
TRBD1,TRBJ1-3,TRBV10-3,CAISLDRSGNTIYF,TGTGCCATCAGTTTGGACAGGTCTGGAAACACCATATATTTT
TRBD1,TRBJ1-2,TRBV7-6,CASSDGTGGSYGYTF,TGTGCCAGCAGCGATGGGACAGGGGGAAGCTATGGCTACACCTTC
TRBD1,TRBJ1-2,TRBV15,CATRMGTGPGYTF,TGTGCCACCAGGATGGGGACAGGCCCTGGCTACACCTTC
TRBD2,TRBJ2-5,TRBV20-1,CSASDVRLAGQETQYF,TGCAGTGCTAGTGACGTCCGACTAGCTGGTCAAGAGACCCAGTACTTC
TRBD1,TRBJ1-3,TRBV15,CATSRDKGGVGNTIYF,TGTGCCACCAGCAGAGATAAAGGGGGCGTTGGAAACACCATATATTTT